Each of the 24 T cell receptor beta chains below was sequenced from the same sample in a study of shared clonotypes between healthy human individuals. The protocol was immunoSEQ multiplex PCR, while the TCRdb copy is restricted to in-frame clones and leaves out a portion. The sample has hundreds of thousands of clones; around 96% are singletons. The naive CD8 subset, CD45RO-negative cells positively selected for CCR7, excluded terminally differentiated effector memory CD45RA+ cells. Specimen: naive CD8+ T cells sorted from blood. Receptor source: a woman younger than 45 in good health.

The chain carries TRBV5-4 and TRBJ1-2, with D hard to call. The CDR3 has 14 residues. V was clipped by 3 bases and J by 0 bases, with 9 bases between them. Germline lookup yields CDR1 SGHNT and CDR2 YYREEE (reference sequence). CDR3 residues: CASSSSGTNYGYTF. CDR3 bases: TGTGCCAGCAGCTCCTCGGGGACTAACTATGGCTACACCTTC.

The chain is built from TRBV19 and TRBJ1-2; a possible D gene is TRBD1 (6 bases). The CDR3 is 16 amino acids. Germline V gives CDR1 LNHDA, CDR2 SQIVND (reference sequence). The V end was cut by 2 bases, the J end by 4 bases, with 17 bases between. The CDR3, as DNA: TGTGCCAGTAGTATAAGGCAGGGGCCTTCCTCCTATGGCTACACCTTC. Residues: CASSIRQGPSSYGYTF. The whole variable domain, remainder taken from reference TRBV19 and TRBJ1-2, is DGGITQSPKYLFRKEGQNVTLSCEQNLNHDAMYWYRQDPGQGLRLIYYSQIVNDFQKGDIAEGYSVSREKKESFPLTVTSAQKNPTAFYLCASSIRQGPSSYGYTFGSGTRLTVV.

The V and J genes are TRBV7-9 and TRBJ2-7; tentatively, D is TRBD1 or TRBD2 (5 bases each). Trimming shortened V by 8 bases and J by 2 bases, and 13 bases separated the two germline ends. Germline assignment: CDR1 SEHNR and CDR2 FQNEAQ (reference sequence). CDR3 length equals 13 residues. The CDR3 nucleotides read TGTGCCAGCCGCCCGGGGCCAACCTACGAGCAGTACTTC. Protein sequence: CASRPGPTYEQYF. The variable domain in full, completed from reference TRBV7-9 and TRBJ2-7, reads DTGVSQNPRHKITKRGQNVTFRCDPISEHNRLYWYRQTLGQGPEFLTYFQNEAQLEKSRLLSDRFSAERPKGSFSTLEIQRTEQGDSAMYLCASRPGPTYEQYFGPGTRLTVT.

This clone was found once. V usage is TRBV14 and J usage is TRBJ2-5, with D perhaps TRBD2 (5 bases). Trimming removed 4 bases at V and 5 bases at J, with 20 bases between. CDR3 length: 16 amino acids. Looked up from germline, CDR1 is SGHDN and CDR2 is FVKESK. This chain's CDR3 is CASSPRGLKGWETQYF. CDR3 nucleotides: TGTGCCAGCAGCCCCCGAGGACTGAAGGGCTGGGAGACCCAGTACTTC.

The chain has TRBV9 and TRBJ2-1; 10 nucleotides align to TRBD2. CDR1 is SGDLS and CDR2 is YYNGEE in the germline V gene. The CDR3 spans 16 residues. The J segment lost 5 bases and the V segment lost 3 bases, leaving 8 bases of the junction unmatched. The CDR3 nucleotides read TGTGCCAGCAGCGGGCGGGGACTAGCGATCAACAATGAGCAGTTCTTC. Its protein is CASSGRGLAINNEQFF.

This clone was observed a single time. The CDR3 nucleotides read TGCGCCAGCAGCCAAGTCTCCAGCGGGAACAACGAGCAGTACTTC. Its translation: CASSQVSSGNNEQYF. V usage is TRBV4-1 and J usage is TRBJ2-7, with 7 bases identical to TRBD2. V lost 1 base, J lost 5 bases, and 8 bases stayed unmatched. The CDR3 runs 15 residues. In germline, CDR1 is MGHRA, CDR2 YSYEKL.

The chain recombines TRBV5-6 with TRBJ2-7; the D is unclear. Germline V lookup: CDR1 SGHDT, CDR2 YYEEEE. CDR3 length: 13 residues. Trimming pared 9 bases from V and 5 bases from J, leaving 18 bases between. The CDR3 sequence: CATGPATGHEQYF. The CDR3 DNA follows: TGTGCCACCGGGCCTGCGACGGGTCACGAGCAGTACTTC.

The chain joins TRBV7-6 to TRBJ1-3; D is unclear. Deletions cut 8 bases from V and 0 bases from J, with 11 bases between. The CDR3 is made up of 14 amino acids. Per the germline V gene, CDR1 is SGHVS and CDR2 is FNYEAQ. Here the CDR3 DNA reads TGTGCCAGCTTGGACCCTAACTCTGGAAACACCATATATTTT. This gives the protein CASLDPNSGNTIYF.

Regarding this clone: The sample has other DNA sequences that encode this CDR3 too. The genes are TRBV9 and TRBJ2-7; 7 positions agree with TRBD1. This CDR3 has 14 residues. The junction had 4 bases not matched to a gene; V was cut back by 0 bases and J by 4 bases. Germline V gene data show CDR1 as SGDLS and CDR2 as YYNGEE. This CDR3 reads CASSVEGDSYEQYF. Written as DNA, the CDR3 is TGTGCCAGCAGCGTAGAGGGGGACAGTTACGAGCAGTACTTC.

This chain connects TRBV27 to TRBJ2-7; D possibly corresponds to TRBD2 (6 bases). CDR3 size: 15 residues. V lost 2 bases to trimming and J lost 3 bases, with 14 bases between them. Germline V CDR1 and CDR2: MNHEY, SMNVEV (reference sequence). The CDR3 bases are TGTGCCAGCAGTTTAGCGGGGAGAGGGTTCTACGAGCAGTACTTC. Protein: CASSLAGRGFYEQYF.

The chain links TRBV4-2 to TRBJ2-2; D is undetermined. Trimming removed 0 bases at V and 5 bases at J, with 13 bases between. Germline values: CDR1 LGHNA, CDR2 YNFKEQ. This CDR3 is built from 16 residues. DNA for the CDR3: TGTGCCAGCAGCCAAGAAGACTGGGTGGGGACCGGGGAGCTGTTTTTT. It specifies CASSQEDWVGTGELFF.

The chain couples TRBV11-2 to TRBJ2-7; D may be TRBD2 (6 bases). The V end lost 4 bases, the J end lost 2 bases, and 15 bases lay between the germline ends. This CDR3 spans 15 amino acids. CDR1 and CDR2 (germline): SGHAT, FQNNGV. Here the CDR3 reads CASSSTGTATYEQYF. In nucleotides, the CDR3 is TGTGCCAGCAGCTCAACCGGGACTGCGACCTACGAGCAGTACTTC.

The rearrangement links TRBV29-1 to TRBJ2-5; D may correspond to TRBD1 or TRBD2 (7 bases each). The closer fit of TRBJ2-7 to the DNA end suggests the J call may be wrong. Germline V gene sequence: CDR1 SQVTM, CDR2 ANQGSEA. This CDR3 spans 12 amino acids. The CDR3 loop reads CSAGEGAYEQYF. The CDR3, as DNA: TGCAGCGCCGGGGAGGGGGCATACGAGCAGTACTTC.

The rearrangement uses TRBV28 and TRBJ2-1; the match to TRBD1 covers 10 bases. V lost 6 bases to trimming and J lost 2 bases; unmatched junction nucleotides: 1. CDR3 length equals 14 residues. CDR1 MDHEN and CDR2 SYDVKM come from the germline V gene. For the CDR3, the DNA is TGTGCCAGCAGCGGGACAGGGGCCTACAATGAGCAGTTCTTC. Its protein is CASSGTGAYNEQFF.

About this clone itself: This specimen includes other DNA sequences encoding the same CDR3. In DNA form, the CDR3 reads TGTGCCAGCAGCCCGACGGAGAACACTGAAGCTTTCTTT. Translating it yields CASSPTENTEAFF. The genes are TRBV13 and TRBJ1-1; unclear D gene. The CDR3 extends over 13 amino acids. V lost 5 bases and J lost 1, with 8 bases in between. Germline V gene lookup returns CDR1 PRHDT and CDR2 FYEKMQ (reference sequence). Full variable domain (rest looked up from reference TRBV13 and TRBJ1-1): AAGVIQSPRHLIKEKRETATLKCYPIPRHDTVYWYQQGPGQDPQFLISFYEKMQSDKGSIPDRFSAQQFSDYHSELNMSSLELGDSALYFCASSPTENTEAFFGQGTRLTVV.

This chain connects TRBV6-5 to TRBJ2-1, with 8 bases identical to TRBD2. Trimming removed 0 bases from V and 8 bases from J; junction bases left unmatched: 6. The CDR3 spans 15 residues. Germline V gene lookup returns CDR1 MNHEY and CDR2 SVGAGI. The CDR3 nucleotides read TGTGCCAGCAGTTACTCAGCGGGAGATAAAGATGAGCAGTTCTTC. It translates to CASSYSAGDKDEQFF.

The rearrangement links TRBV28 to TRBJ2-2, with 10 bases that match TRBD1. Germline CDR1 and CDR2: MDHEN and SYDVKM. The CDR3 loop spans 16 amino acids. With V trimmed by 1 base and J by 7 bases, 6 bases remained unmatched. CDR3 in amino acids: CASSLLMGQGHGELFF. The CDR3 DNA is TGTGCCAGCAGTTTATTAATGGGACAGGGGCACGGGGAGCTGTTTTTT.

This sequence joins TRBV4-1 and TRBJ2-7; tentative D call: TRBD1 (6 bases). V was clipped by 0 bases and J by 5 bases, with 14 bases between them. CDR1 is MGHRA, CDR2 YSYEKL, per germline. The CDR3 runs to 15 residues. The CDR3 region has the DNA TGCGCCAGCAGCCAAGACAGGGGAAATTTCCACGAGCAGTACTTC. Its protein product is CASSQDRGNFHEQYF.

The V call is TRBV21-1, the J call TRBJ2-7; whether TRBD2, the table's D call, matches the DNA was not checked. TRBV21-1 is described as a pseudogene. The CDR3 sequence is 15 residues long. In DNA, the CDR3 is TGTGCCAGCAGCAAAGTGTACGGGTTTCCCCACGAGCAGTACTTC. Translation: CASSKVYGFPHEQYF.

The rearrangement links TRBV2 to TRBJ2-7, with unresolved D. CDR3 length: 12 residues. V lost 3 bases and J 5 bases, leaving 8 bases between the germline ends. Germline CDR1 and CDR2: SNHLY and FYNNEI. The CDR3: CASSDGLHEQYF. In nucleotides, the CDR3 is TGTGCCAGCAGTGATGGCCTGCACGAGCAGTACTTC.

The chain is built from TRBV19 and TRBJ1-5, with a weak D call TRBD1 (5 bases). Trimming pared 5 bases from V and 0 bases from J, leaving 14 bases between. CDR3 size: 16 residues. Germline CDR1 LNHDA, CDR2 SQIVND (reference sequence). The CDR3, as DNA: TGTGCCAGTAGTCTGAGCGGGGGGTATAGCAATCAGCCCCAGCATTTT. Translating gives CASSLSGGYSNQPQHF.

V is TRBV19 and J is TRBJ1-1; D gene ambiguous. The V gene lost 4 bases and the J gene lost 4 bases, with 10 bases spanning the gap. CDR3 length equals 13 residues. Germline CDR1 is LNHDA and CDR2 is SQIVND (reference sequence). The CDR3 DNA sequence: TGTGCCAGTAGTACGGACGTTGGCACTGAAGCTTTCTTT. It encodes CASSTDVGTEAFF. Complete variable domain (other parts from reference TRBV19 and TRBJ1-1): DGGITQSPKYLFRKEGQNVTLSCEQNLNHDAMYWYRQDPGQGLRLIYYSQIVNDFQKGDIAEGYSVSREKKESFPLTVTSAQKNPTAFYLCASSTDVGTEAFFGQGTRLTVV.

V gene TRBV7-7 combines with J gene TRBJ2-1; D perhaps matches TRBD1 (5 bases). Germline-derived CDR1 and CDR2 are SSHAT and FNYEAQ (reference sequence). There are 13 residues in the CDR3. V was shortened by 3 bases and J by 3 bases, with 6 bases between the two germline ends. In DNA, the CDR3 is TGTGCCAGCAGCTTGACAGACTACAATGAGCAGTTCTTC. It translates to CASSLTDYNEQFF.

This chain links TRBV27 with TRBJ2-1, with 12 bases identical to TRBD2. V shed 4 bases, J shed 8 bases, and the junction held 6 bases outside the gene matches. The CDR3 is made up of 15 amino acids. Per the germline V gene, CDR1 is MNHEY and CDR2 is SMNVEV (reference sequence). The DNA for the CDR3 is TGTGCCAGCAGTTCCTCGACTAGCGGGAGTGATGAGCAGTTCTTC. Translated, it gives CASSSSTSGSDEQFF.